This T cell receptor beta chain was recorded in a study of regulatory T cells in long-lasting Graves disease. Overall study results and limits: Persistent patients shared about 3,000 public clonotypes among themselves. Newly diagnosed patients shared fewer, at about a thousand.

V lost 3 bases and J lost 5, with 10 bases in between. Germline CDR1 reads SGHTA; CDR2 reads FQGNSA. CDR3 length: 13 amino acids. Time point denoted: newly diagnosed GD, antithyroid drugs for less than 3 months. PBMCs were the source of the RNA used for TCR sequencing. Researchers made TCR beta libraries by using iRepertoire HTBI primers and running Arm-PCR on CDR3 regions. A single record per CDR3 protein comes from TCRdb applying MiXCR to the multiplex PCR reads. The repertoire consists of roughly 400,000 distinct CDR3 sequences, with roughly 15% occurring once and the leading ten covering approximately 7.8%. Of note for this clonotype: Antigen: not known.

The same specimen was also included in a second study, on T cells in Graves' hyperthyroidism and ophthalmopathy. That paper states: Diagnoses used clinical symptoms, serum thyroxine and TRAb, thyroid ultrasound and orbital computed tomography.

The sample in question was peripheral blood mononuclear cells (PBMCs), obtained at new diagnosis, from a patient treated with antithyroid drugs. This clonotype originated in a woman between 35 and 50 years old with Graves disease. The chain couples TRBV7-2 to TRBJ1-1; D possibly corresponds to TRBD1 (6 bases). The CDR3 nucleotides read TGTGCCAGCAGCTTTGACAGGCTTACTGAAGCTTTCTTT. Translation: CASSFDRLTEAFF.